The 27 T cell receptor beta chains reported below all come from one sample, sequenced in a study of post-analysis software for immune sequencing data. General study findings and limits: Relative to controls, patients had five TRBV segments at higher frequency, with TRBV5-6, TRBV5-1 and TRBV20-1 among these.

Researchers reported that TCR beta cDNA libraries carried unique molecular identifiers. A single record per CDR3 protein comes from TCRdb applying MiXCR to the PCR reads. The table has about 260,000 distinct CDR3 sequences, 35% to 40% seen once. These receptors have no known antigen. The specimen sequenced was blood. The receptor source for this set is a girl between 10 and 17 years old with multiple sclerosis.

In this sample, this clonotype turned up a few times. This rearrangement joins TRBV28 to TRBJ1-2; unclear D gene. CDR1 and CDR2 from the germline V gene are MDHEN and SYDVKM. This CDR3 is 12 amino acids long. V dropped 6 bases and J dropped 4 bases, with 9 bases sitting between them. CDR3 sequence (DNA): TGTGCCAGCAGCCCGAATTGCTATGGCTACACCTTC. This sequence encodes CASSPNCYGYTF.

The rearrangement uses TRBV5-1 and TRBJ2-2, with 7 bases that match TRBD2. This CDR3 contains 14 residues. CDR1 is SGHRS and CDR2 is YFSETQ in the germline V gene. Trimming cost V 4 bases and J 5 bases; bases outside gene matches: 5. As DNA, the CDR3 is TGCGCCAGCAGCCCGATTAGCGGGACCGGGGAGCTGTTTTTT. Its protein product is CASSPISGTGELFF.

This clonotype was picked up many times. A junction boundary mismatches the germline segment, possibly from a read error. The rearrangement uses TRBV5-1 and TRBJ1-2; perhaps TRBD1 as D (5 bases). Germline CDR1 and CDR2: SGHRS and YFSETQ. CDR3 length: 12 amino acids. CDR3 protein: CASSLRGDGYTF. The CDR3 DNA reads as TGTGCCAGCAGTTTGCGGGGGGATGGCTACACCTTC.

This clonotype has a count of ten or more. The chain has TRBV20-1 and TRBJ2-3, with TRBD2 identical over 9 bases. Per germline, CDR1 DFQATT and CDR2 SNEGSKA (reference sequence). Losses at the gene ends were 1 base for V and 4 bases for J; bases not matched to a gene: 12. This CDR3 has 17 amino acids. The CDR3 sequence is CSARGAPGLAYADTQYF. Here the CDR3 DNA reads TGCAGTGCTAGAGGCGCACCGGGACTAGCTTATGCAGATACGCAGTATTTT.

This clonotype was observed many times. The V and J genes are TRBV12-3 or TRBV12-4 and TRBJ1-5; possibly TRBD1 for D (5 bases). The CDR3 extends over 14 amino acids. V lost 6 bases and J lost 5, with 14 bases in between. CDR3 residues: CASSLSGTHQPQHF. CDR3 DNA: TGTGCCAGCAGCCTAAGCGGGACCCATCAGCCCCAGCATTTT.

This clonotype was detected ten times or more. This chain uses TRBV20-1 with TRBJ2-5; TRBD2 matches at 10 bases. Germline V gene lookup returns CDR1 DFQATT and CDR2 SNEGSKA (reference sequence). This CDR3 region has 18 residues. Trimming took 3 bases from V and 0 from J; bases not matched to a gene: 13. The CDR3 reads CSASGAPGLASYQETQYF. The CDR3 region has the DNA TGCAGTGCTAGTGGAGCACCGGGACTAGCGTCGTACCAAGAGACCCAGTACTTC.

The chain joins TRBV20-1 to TRBJ2-1; 9 bases are a match to TRBD2. Per germline, CDR1 DFQATT and CDR2 SNEGSKA (reference sequence). The CDR3 is 15 amino acids. Losses at the gene ends were 8 bases for V and 5 bases for J; bases not matched to a gene: 13. The CDR3: CSPTTGTSRNNEQFF. DNA of the CDR3: TGCAGTCCGACCACCGGGACTAGCCGGAACAATGAGCAGTTCTTC.

In its sample, this clonotype was seen a few times. A read error may produce the germline difference seen at one junction end. This rearrangement joins TRBV12-3 or TRBV12-4 to TRBJ1-6, with TRBD1 as a possible D gene (5 bases). The CDR3 sequence is 14 residues long. CDR3 loop: CTSSPDSPNSPLHF. The CDR3 DNA is TGTACCAGCAGCCCAGACAGTCCGAATTCACCCCTCCACTTT.

Worth noting for this clonotype: A much larger clone differs by one base, so this may be a read error. The chain is built from TRBV29-1 and TRBJ2-5; unclear D gene. Germline V gene data show CDR1 as SQVTM and CDR2 as ANQGSEA. This CDR3 region has 12 residues. V dropped 7 bases and J dropped 2 bases, with 11 bases sitting between them. CDR3 in DNA: TGCAGCGCACAACTGGCGCAAGAGACCCAGTACTTC. It is translated as CSAQLAQETQYF.

This clonotype occurred a few times. This chain links TRBV6-6 with TRBJ1-1; 8 bases are shared with TRBD1. Germline V gene sequence: CDR1 MNHNY, CDR2 SVGAGI (reference sequence). The V segment lost 6 bases and the J segment 4 bases; nucleotides outside the gene matches: 7. This CDR3 is built from 14 residues. The CDR3 is CASRSAQGVTEAFF. CDR3 nucleotide sequence: TGTGCCAGCAGGTCCGCACAGGGGGTCACTGAAGCTTTCTTT.

The chain employs TRBV12-3 or TRBV12-4 and TRBJ1-1; D may be TRBD1 (6 bases). The CDR3 covers 15 residues. Trimming left V 5 bases short and J 8 bases short, with 21 bases between. CDR3 nucleotides: TGTGCCAGCAGTGCCGTAACAGGGAGGGGGTCGGAAGCTTTCTTT. Its protein product is CASSAVTGRGSEAFF.

This clonotype was observed at least ten times. V usage is TRBV6-6 and J usage is TRBJ1-5, with D possibly TRBD1 on 5 matching bases. Germline loops: CDR1 MNHNY, CDR2 SVGAGI (reference sequence). Trimming left V 0 bases short and J 2 bases short, with 14 bases between. The CDR3 length is 17 residues. As DNA, the CDR3 is TGTGCCAGCAGTTACTCTACGGGACCGGCAGGCAATCAGCCCCAGCATTTT. Its translation is CASSYSTGPAGNQPQHF.

Ten or more counts support this clonotype. The rearrangement uses TRBV2 and TRBJ2-1; D remains unclear. The V gene's germline CDR1 is SNHLY and CDR2 FYNNEI. Trimming removed 9 bases at V and 3 bases at J, with 12 bases between. This CDR3 comprises 13 residues. This chain's CDR3 is CASNSRGYNEQFF. The CDR3 nucleotides are TGTGCCAGTAACAGCAGAGGCTACAATGAGCAGTTCTTC.

Ten or more counts support this clonotype. The V and J genes are TRBV12-3 or TRBV12-4 and TRBJ1-5; D may be TRBD1 (5 bases). Trimming cost V 6 bases and J 4 bases, with 13 bases left between them. CDR3 length: 14 residues. The CDR3 DNA reads as TGTGCCAGCAGCCGAGGGGCCCCGAATCAGCCCCAGCATTTT. Amino acid sequence: CASSRGAPNQPQHF.

This clonotype was recorded many times. CDR3 in amino acids: CASSQDPPSRSTDTQYF. In DNA, the CDR3 is TGTGCCAGCAGCCAAGACCCCCCTAGTCGGAGCACAGATACGCAGTATTTT. The chain couples TRBV3-1 to TRBJ2-3; D unresolved. The CDR3 sequence is 17 residues long. V was trimmed by 0 bases and J by 0 bases, leaving 13 bases between them. The germline V gene has CDR1 LGHDT and CDR2 YNNKEL (reference sequence).

The chain recombines TRBV29-1 with TRBJ2-7; D remains ambiguous. V was shortened by 4 bases and J by 5 bases, with 12 bases between the two germline ends. Germline assignment: CDR1 SQVTM and CDR2 ANQGSEA. The length of the CDR3 is 12 residues. Here the CDR3 reads CSVGDLSHEQYF. The CDR3 DNA reads as TGCAGCGTTGGAGATTTGTCCCACGAGCAGTACTTC.

The chain is built from TRBV25-1 and TRBJ1-1; the D is unclear. This CDR3 region has 12 residues. CDR1 is MGHDK and CDR2 is SYGVNS in the germline V gene. V was shortened by 8 bases and J by 0 bases, with 7 bases between the two germline ends. The CDR3 loop is CASYSLNTEAFF. Here the CDR3 DNA reads TGTGCCAGCTACTCATTGAACACTGAAGCTTTCTTT.

The table lists this clonotype with a few counts. One junction end disagrees with the germline gene, perhaps due to a read error. This CDR3 is CSATRTTNEKRFF. DNA for the CDR3: TGCAGTGCCACGAGGACAACTAATGAAAAACGGTTTTTT. This rearrangement joins TRBV20-1 to TRBJ1-4; the D gene is possibly TRBD1 (5 bases). The CDR3 consists of 13 residues. Germline CDR1 is DFQATT and CDR2 is SNEGSKA (reference sequence).

The sample holds one count of this clonotype. A much larger clone is a single base away; this may be a read error. This sequence joins TRBV6-1 and TRBJ2-5; D is possibly TRBD2 (5 bases). The V end lost 3 bases, the J end lost 13 bases, and 18 bases lay between the germline ends. The length of the CDR3 is 13 residues. Germline V gene lookup returns CDR1 MNHNS and CDR2 SASEGT. The CDR3 protein is CASSDGVGSERYF. The CDR3 DNA follows: TGTGCCAGCAGTGACGGGGTAGGGAGCGAGCGGTACTTC.

The chain employs TRBV6-6 and TRBJ1-1; TRBD1 matches 9 bases. Trimming removed 6 bases from V and 3 bases from J; junction bases left unmatched: 14. Germline CDR1 MNHNY, CDR2 SVGAGI (reference sequence). This CDR3 region has 17 residues. In DNA form, the CDR3 reads TGTGCCAGCAGCAAGCCGGGACAGGGTGGCCGCGACACTGAAGCTTTCTTT. It specifies CASSKPGQGGRDTEAFF.

Ten or more counts support this clonotype. At one end, the junction sequence differs from germline, possibly due to a read error. The J gene is TRBJ2-5, the V gene TRBV5-1; D is uncertain. The CDR3 extends over 14 amino acids. The germline gives CDR1 SGHRS, CDR2 YFSETQ. CDR3 coding DNA: TGTGCCAGCAGTTTAGCCCCAGGCCAAGAGACCCAGTACTTC. Translated, it gives CASSLAPGQETQYF.

Points on this clonotype: Germline is not matched at one junction end, which may reflect a read error. This chain connects TRBV7-2 to TRBJ2-2; a possible D gene is TRBD2 (5 bases). The CDR3 loop spans 14 amino acids. Germline values: CDR1 SGHTA, CDR2 FQGNSA. The DNA for the CDR3 is TGCGCCAGCAGCTTACAAAAGAACACCGGGGAGCGGTTTTTT. Its protein is CASSLQKNTGERFF.

This clonotype was counted at least ten times. V gene TRBV10-3 combines with J gene TRBJ2-1; D is possibly TRBD1 (6 bases). Germline CDR1 ENHRY, CDR2 SYGVKD. The CDR3 totals 11 residues. Trimming shortened V by 10 bases and J by 5 bases, and 9 bases separated the two germline ends. CDR3 protein: CATGQNNEQFF. CDR3 in DNA: TGTGCCACCGGACAGAACAATGAGCAGTTCTTC.

The rearrangement joins TRBV20-1 to TRBJ2-3; D remains ambiguous. CDR3 length equals 14 residues. Germline loops: CDR1 DFQATT, CDR2 SNEGSKA (reference sequence). The CDR3 here is CSAPRRPSTDTQYF. CDR3 DNA: TGCAGCGCTCCCCGCAGGCCGAGCACAGATACGCAGTATTTT.

This clonotype appeared many times. The chain is built from TRBV24-1 and TRBJ2-1; 7 nucleotides agree with TRBD2. The CDR3 covers 18 residues. J lost 2 bases, V lost 3 bases, and 12 bases had no gene match. Per the germline V gene, CDR1 is KGHDR and CDR2 is SFDVKD. CDR3 DNA: TGTGCCACCAGTGATGTGGCTGGGCGGGAGAGCGCCTACAATGAGCAGTTCTTC. Amino acid sequence: CATSDVAGRESAYNEQFF.

The J gene is TRBJ2-2, the V gene TRBV6-2 or TRBV6-3; D gene uncertain. Trimming shortened V by 7 bases and J by 2 bases, and 20 bases separated the two germline ends. CDR1 is MNHEY, CDR2 SVGEGT, per germline. The CDR3 has 17 amino acids. CDR3 protein: CASTLPQTSVNTGELFF. Written as DNA, the CDR3 is TGTGCCAGCACCTTACCTCAAACGTCCGTAAACACCGGGGAGCTGTTTTTT.

This clonotype was observed at least ten times. This chain connects TRBV20-1 to TRBJ2-1; 16 bases match TRBD2. The germline V gene has CDR1 DFQATT and CDR2 SNEGSKA (reference sequence). This CDR3 comprises 20 residues. With 1 base clipped from V and 8 bases from J, the junction kept 17 bases outside the gene matches. The CDR3 loop reads CSARGPDRGLAGGSWDEQFF. DNA for the CDR3: TGCAGTGCTAGAGGTCCGGACAGGGGACTAGCGGGGGGGAGTTGGGATGAGCAGTTCTTC.